A single sample gave rise to the 3 T cell receptor beta chains below, sequenced in a study of preoperative IRX-2 immunotherapy in early breast cancer. Clones were sequenced by immunoSEQ multiplex PCR, and TCRdb holds only the in-frame ones, with some missing. This sample carries 6,400 or so clones, roughly three quarters of them seen once, and the ten largest clones take more than 15%. The treatment denotes: preoperative locoregional IRX-2 cytokine immunotherapy. This specimen was tumor tissue, taken before IRX-2 immunotherapy. These receptor sequences come from a human donor with breast cancer.

The chain joins TRBV14 to TRBJ1-2; weak D call: TRBD1 (5 bases). Germline V gene lookup returns CDR1 SGHDN and CDR2 FVKESK. V lost 1 base to trimming and J lost 5 bases, with 17 bases between them. The CDR3 consists of 16 residues. In DNA, the CDR3 is TGTGCCAGCAGCCAAGGAGGGTGGAAGGGGATGTATGGCTACACCTTC. Translating gives CASSQGGWKGMYGYTF.

This rearrangement joins TRBV12-5 to TRBJ2-1; 15 positions match TRBD2. Germline V gene sequence: CDR1 LGHNT, CDR2 FRNRAP. The CDR3 spans 15 residues. This CDR3 is CASTPGLAGGNEQFF. CDR3 DNA sequence: TGTGCCAGCACACCGGGACTAGCGGGGGGTAATGAGCAGTTCTTC.

This clone was found once. The rearrangement links TRBV28 to TRBJ2-7; D is ambiguous. Germline CDR1 and CDR2: MDHEN and SYDVKM. There are 15 residues in the CDR3. With 2 bases removed from V and 3 bases from J, the gap between germline ends came to 14 bases. CDR3 loop: CASSLMWGSLYEQYF. DNA for the CDR3: TGTGCCAGCAGTTTAATGTGGGGTTCACTCTACGAGCAGTACTTC.